Following are 19 T cell receptor beta chains from one sample sequenced in a study of blood T cell repertoires in COVID-19. Sequencing was performed with immunoSEQ multiplex PCR; in TCRdb, only in-frame clones are kept and a portion is missing. The table records 30,000 to 35,000 clones, about 89% of them present only once. The sample was peripheral blood. All receptors come from a man aged 80 or over with active COVID-19.

Here the CDR3 reads CASRPTGRNTEAFF. In nucleotides, the CDR3 is TGTGCCAGCAGACCGACAGGGAGGAACACTGAAGCTTTCTTT. J is TRBJ1-1 and V is TRBV6-5; 7 bases fit TRBD1. V shed 6 bases, J shed 1 base, and the junction held 5 bases outside the gene matches. Germline CDR1 reads MNHEY; CDR2 reads SVGAGI. The CDR3 length is 14 residues.

V gene TRBV15 combines with J gene TRBJ2-5; the D is unclear. V was clipped by 4 bases and J by 1 base, with 7 bases between them. CDR1 and CDR2 from the germline V gene are LNHNV and YYDKDF (reference sequence). CDR3 size: 13 residues. In DNA form, the CDR3 reads TGTGCCACCAGCATGGCAGGCCAAGAGACCCAGTACTTC. Translation: CATSMAGQETQYF.

V gene TRBV4-1 combines with J gene TRBJ2-7; 15 positions agree with TRBD2. This CDR3 contains 18 residues. Germline V lookup: CDR1 MGHRA, CDR2 YSYEKL. V shed 2 bases and J 0 bases; nucleotides not matched to a gene: 5. CDR3 residues: CASSQLGLAGGISYEQYF. CDR3 sequence (DNA): TGCGCCAGCAGCCAACTCGGACTAGCGGGAGGGATCTCCTACGAGCAGTACTTC.

This clone was observed once. The chain employs TRBV2 and TRBJ1-1; 7 bases agree with TRBD1. This CDR3 comprises 14 residues. Germline V gives CDR1 SNHLY, CDR2 FYNNEI. The J segment lost 0 bases and the V segment lost 6 bases, leaving 4 bases of the junction unmatched. The CDR3 DNA is TGTGCCAGCAGCTCCACAGGGGTGAACACTGAAGCTTTCTTT. Translation: CASSSTGVNTEAFF.

This sequence joins TRBV2 and TRBJ2-2; TRBD2 matches at 9 bases. Germline lookup yields CDR1 SNHLY and CDR2 FYNNEI. This CDR3 spans 14 amino acids. V was clipped by 7 bases and J by 4 bases; unmatched bases: 4. CDR3 protein: CASTEGLATGELFF. CDR3 DNA sequence: TGTGCCAGCACCGAGGGACTAGCCACCGGGGAGCTGTTTTTT. The whole variable domain, filled in from reference TRBV2 and TRBJ2-2, reads EPEVTQTPSHQVTQMGQEVILRCVPISNHLYFYWYRQILGQKVEFLVSFYNNEISEKSEIFDDQFSVERPDGSNFTLKIRSTKLEDSAMYFCASTEGLATGELFFGEGSRLTVL.

The chain couples TRBV25-1 to TRBJ2-7, with D perhaps TRBD1 (6 bases). Trimming took off 4 bases at V and 3 bases at J, with 16 bases between the two ends. The CDR3 covers 15 residues. In germline, CDR1 is MGHDK, CDR2 SYGVNS. The CDR3 sequence is CASSAPRGKVYEQYF. The CDR3 bases are TGTGCCAGCAGTGCCCCTAGGGGGAAGGTCTACGAGCAGTACTTC.

V gene TRBV5-1 combines with J gene TRBJ2-2; D perhaps matches TRBD2 (6 bases). CDR3 length: 15 residues. The V end lost 4 bases, the J end lost 2 bases, and 12 bases lay between the germline ends. In germline, CDR1 is SGHRS, CDR2 YFSETQ. CDR3 sequence reads: CASSQLTSNTGELFF. Written as DNA, the CDR3 is TGCGCCAGCAGCCAACTAACTAGCAACACCGGGGAGCTGTTTTTT.

The rearrangement uses TRBV5-4 and TRBJ2-6, with 11 bases that match TRBD1. CDR1 is SGHNT, CDR2 YYREEE, per germline (reference sequence). This CDR3 is 18 amino acids long. J gave up 2 bases and V 4 bases, and 8 bases lay outside the gene matches. CDR3 protein: CASSAGTGGGAGANVLTF. CDR3 sequence (DNA): TGTGCCAGCAGCGCGGGGACAGGGGGGGGAGCTGGGGCCAACGTCCTGACTTTC.

CDR3 coding DNA: TGTGCCAGCAGCGTAGCGGCAGGGCCTCAGCCCCAGCATTTT. As protein: CASSVAAGPQPQHF. The chain employs TRBV9 and TRBJ1-5; TRBD1 might be the D (5 bases). This CDR3 is 14 amino acids long. Germline lookup yields CDR1 SGDLS and CDR2 YYNGEE. Trimming removed 0 bases from V and 6 bases from J, with 10 bases in between.

The rearrangement joins TRBV4-3 to TRBJ2-7; a possible D gene is TRBD2 (5 bases). The CDR3 spans 16 residues. Germline V lookup: CDR1 LGHNA, CDR2 YSLEER. V was trimmed by 0 bases and J by 3 bases, leaving 15 bases between them. CDR3 bases: TGCGCCAGCAGCCAAGATTCCTTGACGGGATACTACGAGCAGTACTTC. This encodes CASSQDSLTGYYEQYF.

The chain joins TRBV20-1 to TRBJ1-2, with 7 bases identical to TRBD1. CDR1 and CDR2 from the germline V gene are DFQATT and SNEGSKA (reference sequence). The V segment lost 3 bases and the J segment 0 bases; nucleotides outside the gene matches: 7. CDR3 length: 15 amino acids. The CDR3 bases are TGCAGTGCTAGTATGGGGACAGTATCTAACTATGGCTACACCTTC. It is translated as CSASMGTVSNYGYTF.

The chain has TRBV5-1 and TRBJ2-7; 10 nucleotides align to TRBD2. The CDR3 contains 15 residues. The junction had 5 bases not matched to a gene; V was cut back by 3 bases and J by 2 bases. Germline lookup yields CDR1 SGHRS and CDR2 YFSETQ. CDR3 protein: CASSSGLAVAYEQYF. CDR3 DNA: TGCGCCAGCAGCTCAGGACTAGCGGTGGCCTACGAGCAGTACTTC. Complete variable domain (other parts from reference TRBV5-1 and TRBJ2-7): KAGVTQTPRYLIKTRGQQVTLSCSPISGHRSVSWYQQTPGQGLQFLFEYFSETQRNKGNFPGRFSGRQFSNSRSEMNVSTLELGDSALYLCASSSGLAVAYEQYFGPGTRLTVT.

The chain links TRBV24-1 to TRBJ1-4; the match to TRBD1 covers 9 bases. CDR1 KGHDR and CDR2 SFDVKD come from the germline V gene. The CDR3 covers 15 residues. J lost 11 bases, V lost 4 bases, and 10 bases had no gene match. The DNA for the CDR3 is TGTGCCACCAGTGAGGGCGGGACAGGGACGGATAAACTGTTTTTT. Protein product: CATSEGGTGTDKLFF.

The V call is TRBV5-1, the J call TRBJ2-3; 7 bases align to TRBD2. In germline, CDR1 is SGHRS, CDR2 YFSETQ. V lost 6 bases to trimming and J lost 4 bases; unmatched junction nucleotides: 14. The CDR3 spans 16 residues. The chain's CDR3 is CASTLGASGPADTQYF. CDR3 nucleotides: TGCGCCAGCACCCTCGGGGCTAGCGGACCCGCAGATACGCAGTATTTT.

V is TRBV7-2 and J is TRBJ1-3; no firm D call. Germline CDR1 is SGHTA and CDR2 is FQGNSA. The germline V and J ends were trimmed by 4 bases and 0 bases, with 10 bases remaining between them. This CDR3 is 15 amino acids long. The CDR3 sequence: CASSSGSSSGNTIYF. CDR3 sequence (DNA): TGTGCCAGCAGCTCCGGGTCCTCCTCTGGAAACACCATATATTTT.

The rearrangement uses TRBV7-2 and TRBJ2-7, with D hard to call. Trimming stripped 5 bases from V and 2 bases from J, with 4 bases between. This CDR3 contains 11 residues. Germline V gene data show CDR1 as SGHTA and CDR2 as FQGNSA. The CDR3: CASSPAYEQYF. CDR3 bases: TGTGCCAGCAGCCCAGCCTACGAGCAGTACTTC.

The chain joins TRBV18 to TRBJ2-1; the match to TRBD1 covers 9 bases. Trimming took 4 bases from V and 7 from J; bases not matched to a gene: 8. In germline, CDR1 is KGHSH, CDR2 LQKENI. The CDR3 length is 15 residues. This CDR3 reads CASSLRTGERNEQFF. CDR3 nucleotides: TGTGCCAGCTCACTACGGACAGGGGAGAGAAATGAGCAGTTCTTC.

The rearrangement uses TRBV5-1 and TRBJ1-1; a possible D gene is TRBD1 (5 bases). Trimming stripped 0 bases from V and 7 bases from J, with 7 bases between. Germline V gives CDR1 SGHRS, CDR2 YFSETQ. CDR3 length: 12 residues. For the CDR3, the DNA is TGCGCCAGCAGCTTGGGGAGGGGTGAAGCTTTCTTT. It specifies CASSLGRGEAFF.

This clone was detected only a few times. The gene calls are TRBV11-2 and TRBJ1-1; D gene uncertain. V lost 4 bases to trimming and J lost 1 base, with 13 bases between them. The germline gives CDR1 SGHAT, CDR2 FQNNGV. The CDR3 runs to 15 residues. Here the CDR3 DNA reads TGTGCCAGCAGCTCGGGTAAGACCCCGAACACTGAAGCTTTCTTT. Its translation: CASSSGKTPNTEAFF.